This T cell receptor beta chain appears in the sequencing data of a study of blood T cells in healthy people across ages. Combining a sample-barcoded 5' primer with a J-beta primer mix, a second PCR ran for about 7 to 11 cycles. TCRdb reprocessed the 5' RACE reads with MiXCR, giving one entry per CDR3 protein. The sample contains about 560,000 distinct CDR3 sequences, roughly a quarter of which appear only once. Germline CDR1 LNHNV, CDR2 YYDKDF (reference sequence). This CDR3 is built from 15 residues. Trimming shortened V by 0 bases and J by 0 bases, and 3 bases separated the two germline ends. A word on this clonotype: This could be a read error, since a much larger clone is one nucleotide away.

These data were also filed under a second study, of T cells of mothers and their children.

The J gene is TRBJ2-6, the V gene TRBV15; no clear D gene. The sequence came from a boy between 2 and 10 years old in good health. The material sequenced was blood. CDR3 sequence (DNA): TGTGCCACCAGCAGAGACGACTCTGGGGCCAACGTCCTGACTTTC. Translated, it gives CATSRDDSGANVLTF.